A single sample is the source of the 21 T cell receptor beta chains below, sequenced in a study of read filtering for tumor transcriptome and immune sequencing. This library used approximately 370 ng RNA and molecular barcoded adaptors spanning alpha/delta and beta/gamma chains. One entry per CDR3 protein, called by TCRdb with MiXCR from the reads. The sample yields 75,000 to 95,000 distinct CDR3 sequences, more than 9% seen once. The sequenced material came from a population of CD138-negative cells sorted from bone marrow. All receptors derive from a donor at least 40 years old with multiple myeloma.

This clonotype appeared many times. This chain links TRBV5-1 with TRBJ1-1; the D is unclear. The V end was cut by 4 bases, the J end by 4 bases, with 14 bases between. The germline V gene has CDR1 SGHRS and CDR2 YFSETQ. CDR3 length equals 14 residues. CDR3 bases: TGCGCCAGCAGCCTGGCGAGGGTTGGCACTGAAGCTTTCTTT. Its translation: CASSLARVGTEAFF.

Notes on this clonotype: The conserved closing phenylalanine or tryptophan is absent in this CDR3, likely reflecting a read error. The chain combines TRBV7-2 with TRBJ1-2; D remains unclear. Deletions cut 2 bases from V and 1 base from J, with 8 bases between. The CDR3 is 14 amino acids. CDR1 and CDR2 (germline): SGHTA, FQGNSA. This CDR3 is CASSLSVNNYGYTS. The CDR3 DNA reads TGTGCCAGCAGCTTATCAGTGAATAACTATGGCTACACCTCC.

With respect to this clonotype: This may stem from a read error, because a much larger clone lies one nucleotide away. CDR3 residues: CAISGGRSTNTGELFF. The CDR3, as DNA: TGTGCCATCAGTGGAGGCAGATCAACGAACACCGGGGAGCTGTTTTTT. V usage is TRBV10-3 and J usage is TRBJ2-2, with D unresolved. The germline CDR1 and CDR2 sequences are ENHRY and SYGVKD. V lost 4 bases and J 0 bases, leaving 12 bases between the germline ends. The CDR3 length is 16 residues.

Ten or more counts support this clonotype. The chain has TRBV2 and TRBJ2-3; TRBD1 might be the D (6 bases). The germline gives CDR1 SNHLY, CDR2 FYNNEI. The CDR3 length is 14 residues. The ends were cut back, 7 bases at V and 4 bases at J, with 15 bases in the middle. CDR3 sequence: CASIETGRADTQYF. In nucleotides, the CDR3 is TGTGCCAGCATCGAGACAGGTAGAGCAGATACGCAGTATTTT. Together with reference TRBV2 and TRBJ2-3, the CDR3 gives the full variable domain: EPEVTQTPSHQVTQMGQEVILRCVPISNHLYFYWYRQILGQKVEFLVSFYNNEISEKSEIFDDQFSVERPDGSNFTLKIRSTKLEDSAMYFCASIETGRADTQYFGPGTRLTVL.

This clonotype was recorded at least ten times. The rearrangement uses TRBV19 and TRBJ2-1; TRBD1 matches at 10 bases. J lost 6 bases, V lost 7 bases, and 12 bases had no gene match. The CDR3 length is 16 residues. The germline V gene has CDR1 LNHDA and CDR2 SQIVND (reference sequence). The DNA of the CDR3 is TGTGCCAGTACCCGGTGGACAGGGGGGACGGGCAATGAGCAGTTCTTC. This sequence encodes CASTRWTGGTGNEQFF.

This clonotype was found many times. The V gene is TRBV19, the J gene TRBJ2-3; D uncertain. The germline CDR1 and CDR2 sequences are LNHDA and SQIVND (reference sequence). The CDR3 totals 16 residues. V lost 5 bases, J lost 2 bases, and 17 bases lay in between. This chain's CDR3 is CASSSLKLDLTDTQYF. The CDR3, as DNA: TGTGCCAGTAGTTCCCTAAAACTGGACCTCACAGATACGCAGTATTTT.

This clonotype was recorded at least ten times. The chain carries TRBV27 and TRBJ2-1; 8 positions match TRBD2. The CDR3 spans 17 residues. From germline, CDR1 is MNHEY and CDR2 SMNVEV (reference sequence). J was trimmed by 2 bases and V by 0 bases; bases with no gene match: 6. This CDR3 is CASSLSDGTRTYNEQFF. The CDR3 DNA sequence: TGTGCCAGCAGTTTATCGGACGGGACTAGAACCTACAATGAGCAGTTCTTC.

This clonotype was observed at least ten times. This chain joins TRBV5-1 and TRBJ2-7; D is ambiguous. This CDR3 contains 15 residues. V shed 0 bases and J shed 1 base, with 11 bases lying between them. Germline assignment: CDR1 SGHRS and CDR2 YFSETQ. The CDR3 DNA follows: TGCGCCAGCAGCTTGGACCTAATACTATCCTACGAGCAGTACTTC. Residues: CASSLDLILSYEQYF.

This clonotype came up a few times. This chain uses TRBV7-9 with TRBJ2-5; 10 bases match TRBD1. This CDR3 has 17 residues. V dropped 7 bases and J dropped 2; count of bases not matched to a gene: 13. The germline V gene has CDR1 SEHNR and CDR2 FQNEAQ (reference sequence). The CDR3 region is CASTKQGQGGSQETQYF. The CDR3 nucleotides are TGTGCCAGCACCAAACAAGGACAGGGGGGGTCACAAGAGACCCAGTACTTC. Based on the CDR3 plus reference TRBV7-9 and TRBJ2-5, the full variable domain is DTGVSQNPRHKITKRGQNVTFRCDPISEHNRLYWYRQTLGQGPEFLTYFQNEAQLEKSRLLSDRFSAERPKGSFSTLEIQRTEQGDSAMYLCASTKQGQGGSQETQYFGPGTRLLVL.

This clonotype appeared a few times. This may be a read error, as it is one base from a much larger clone. This rearrangement joins TRBV5-1 to TRBJ2-1; D may be TRBD2 (6 bases). Germline V gene lookup returns CDR1 SGHRS and CDR2 YFSETQ. V lost 5 bases and J 10 bases, leaving 19 bases between the germline ends. CDR3 length: 14 residues. The CDR3 DNA is TGCGCCAGCAGGGGCATACCCGGGGGAAAGGAGCAGTTCTTC. Protein: CASRGIPGGKEQFF.

This clonotype showed up many times. The chain employs TRBV6-5 and TRBJ2-1; D ambiguous. The CDR3 length is 15 residues. V lost 8 bases to trimming and J lost 7 bases, with 21 bases between them. In germline, CDR1 is MNHEY, CDR2 SVGAGI. The CDR3, as DNA: TGTGCCAGCGCTCCAGTGGGCAGTGCTTGGAATGAGCAGTTCTTC. Residues: CASAPVGSAWNEQFF.

Many counts were recorded for this clonotype. V is TRBV14 and J is TRBJ2-7, with 8 positions matching TRBD1. CDR1 and CDR2 from the germline V gene are SGHDN and FVKESK. The CDR3 length is 15 residues. V lost 4 bases and J lost 7; bases outside the gene matches: 12. The CDR3 spells CASSPNLRQGREQYF. The DNA of the CDR3 is TGTGCCAGCAGCCCAAATTTACGACAGGGGCGGGAGCAGTACTTC.

The V gene is TRBV6-2 or TRBV6-3, the J gene TRBJ2-2, with D maybe TRBD1 (6 bases). The CDR3 totals 17 residues. Trimming pared 8 bases from V and 1 base from J, leaving 20 bases between. CDR1 is MNHEY, CDR2 SVGEGT, per germline. For the CDR3, the DNA is TGTGCCAGCCGTGAGGACAGTACCCGCCTGAACACCGGGGAGCTGTTTTTT. Translation gives CASREDSTRLNTGELFF.

Ten or more counts support this clonotype. The DNA for the CDR3 is TGTGCCAGCAGCCAAGATCCGGGACAGAACACCGGGGAGCTGTTTTTT. It codes for CASSQDPGQNTGELFF. The chain links TRBV14 to TRBJ2-2, with D perhaps matching TRBD1 (6 bases). Per germline, CDR1 SGHDN and CDR2 FVKESK. The CDR3 contains 16 residues. The V end lost 0 bases, the J end lost 1 base, and 9 bases lay between the germline ends.

In regard to this clonotype: A read error is the likely source, as a far larger clone sits one nucleotide away. The chain joins TRBV5-1 to TRBJ1-1, with TRBD1 as a possible D gene (5 bases). CDR1 and CDR2 (germline): SGHRS, YFSETQ. The CDR3 is 14 residues long. Here the CDR3 DNA reads TGCGCCAGCAGACGCGGGGCCGATAATTCACCCCTCCTCTTT. It specifies CASRRGADNSPLLF.

This clonotype appeared many times. The chain couples TRBV5-1 to TRBJ2-5; the D is unclear. The CDR3 runs to 14 residues. Germline assignment: CDR1 SGHRS and CDR2 YFSETQ. V dropped 0 bases and J dropped 2 bases, with 8 bases sitting between them. Here the CDR3 reads CASSLERSQETQYF. The CDR3 region has the DNA TGCGCCAGCAGCTTGGAACGATCTCAAGAGACCCAGTACTTC.

The sample holds many counts of this clonotype. V and J are TRBV4-2 and TRBJ2-7; D remains ambiguous. V dropped 0 bases and J dropped 3 bases, with 9 bases sitting between them. The V gene's germline CDR1 is LGHNA and CDR2 YNFKEQ. This CDR3 comprises 14 residues. The CDR3 nucleotides are TGTGCCAGCAGCCAAGAGAATCGAGGCTACGAGCAGTACTTC. Residues: CASSQENRGYEQYF.

This clonotype was found many times. This chain joins TRBV28 and TRBJ1-1, with D perhaps matching TRBD1 (5 bases). V was cut by 6 bases and J by 7 bases, with 18 bases left in between. There are 14 residues in the CDR3. Germline V gives CDR1 MDHEN, CDR2 SYDVKM. CDR3 amino acids: CASRPGQGWLEAFF. As DNA, the CDR3 is TGTGCCAGCAGGCCGGGGCAGGGATGGCTTGAAGCTTTCTTT.

This clonotype has a count of ten or more. The rearrangement joins TRBV19 to TRBJ2-1; maybe TRBD2 (5 bases). CDR1 is LNHDA, CDR2 SQIVND, per germline (reference sequence). Trimming took 5 bases from V and 10 from J, leaving 12 bases between them. The CDR3 contains 12 residues. The chain's CDR3 is CASSPSGEEQFF. CDR3 nucleotide sequence: TGTGCCAGTAGTCCAAGCGGAGAAGAGCAGTTCTTC.

On this clonotype: A much bigger clone sits one base away, suggesting this may be a read error. The CDR3 loop is CASSFGSPGELSF. The CDR3 DNA sequence: TGTGCCAGCTCGTTCGGGTCCCCCGGGGAGCTGTCTTTT. The chain has TRBV25-1 and TRBJ2-2, with D perhaps TRBD2 (5 bases). Looked up from germline, CDR1 is MGHDK and CDR2 is SYGVNS. The CDR3 consists of 13 residues.

This clonotype was counted ten times or more. The rearrangement links TRBV6-2 or TRBV6-3 to TRBJ2-2; 8 bases map to TRBD1. J was trimmed by 5 bases and V by 8 bases; bases with no gene match: 4. The germline CDR1 and CDR2 sequences are MNHEY and SVGEGT. The CDR3 is 13 residues long. The CDR3 coding sequence is TGTGCCAGCGGCAGGGGGCCAACCGGGGAGCTGTTTTTT. Translated, it gives CASGRGPTGELFF.